The following is a T cell receptor (beta chain) sequence with its context. Antigen: not known. The diagnoses drew upon clinical symptoms, serum thyroxine and TRAb, thyroid ultrasound and orbital computed tomography. CDR1 SNHLY and CDR2 FYNNEI come from the germline V gene. This CDR3 has 14 residues. The V gene lost 6 bases and the J gene lost 4 bases, with 12 bases spanning the gap. The investigators amplified TCR beta CDR3 regions from RNA transcripts. HTBI primers were employed in a first-round RT-PCR of the TCR CDR3. MiXCR, applied by TCRdb to the multiplex PCR reads, yields one record per CDR3 protein. Here the sample spans 500,000 to 650,000 distinct CDR3 sequences, 40% to 50% being singletons. This specimen belongs to a study of T cells in Graves' hyperthyroidism and ophthalmopathy. Whole-study findings and limits: Most thyroid clonotypes expanded above 0.001 were also detected in blood.

This TCR came from an adult woman with Graves' disease, either hyperthyroidism or ophthalmopathy (not recorded which). Specimen: peripheral blood or thyroid tissue (not recorded which). This sequence joins TRBV2 and TRBJ2-2; D may match TRBD1 or TRBD2 (6 bases each). The CDR3 DNA reads as TGTGCCAGCAGGGGCGGGACACGCACCGGGGAGCTGTTTTTT. Encoded protein: CASRGGTRTGELFF. Filled out from reference TRBV2 and TRBJ2-2, the complete variable domain reads EPEVTQTPSHQVTQMGQEVILRCVPISNHLYFYWYRQILGQKVEFLVSFYNNEISEKSEIFDDQFSVERPDGSNFTLKIRSTKLEDSAMYFCASRGGTRTGELFFGEGSRLTVL.